The present entry profiles one TCR beta chain with its context. No antigen is known for it. This record comes from a study of T cell responses to AZD1222 COVID-19 vaccine. Whole-study results and caveats: Just five to seven people given AZD1222 tested seropositive at baseline.

Some clones are missing from TCRdb's copy, which holds only in-frame ones; the method was immunoSEQ multiplex PCR. The sample has 180,000 or so clones, more than 85% seen once. Germline V gives CDR1 MGHRA, CDR2 YSYEKL. The length of the CDR3 is 15 residues. V lost 1 base to trimming and J lost 5 bases, with 12 bases between them. The sequencing here drew on peripheral blood, taken 28 days after the second AZD1222 dose. The chain carries TRBV4-1 and TRBJ2-1, with D unresolved. This receptor was obtained from an adult who received the AZD1222 COVID-19 vaccine. CDR3 DNA: TGCGCCAGCAGCCAAGGTCCCTCGCAAGACAATGAGCAGTTCTTC. This encodes CASSQGPSQDNEQFF.